This T cell receptor beta chain comes out of a study of shared clonotypes between healthy human individuals. Findings of the study overall: Some clonotypes were shared by all four sorted-subset donors, while others were not shared. The non-shared ones had lower generation probabilities than the shared ones.

Germline CDR1 LGHNA, CDR2 YNFKEQ. Trimming took off 1 base at V and 4 bases at J, with 15 bases between the two ends. CDR3 length equals 16 residues. On this clone: The antigen is unknown.

The method was immunoSEQ multiplex PCR; TCRdb's version includes in-frame clones alone and lacks a portion of them. This table holds fewer than 1.4 million clones, roughly 74% found once. The TCR sequence derives from a man aged 18-30 years in good health. Some clones in this sample may be carry-over from other donors' samples. Sequenced: memory CD4+ T cells from PBMCs. Subset denoted: CD45RA-negative fraction. The chain carries TRBV4-2 and TRBJ2-3; D not resolved. The CDR3 region has the DNA TGTGCCAGCAGCCAAGTAGCCCACGGTGGTGCAGATACGCAGTATTTT. Translating gives CASSQVAHGGADTQYF.